A single sample gave rise to the 8 T cell receptor beta chains below, sequenced in a study of blood T cells in healthy people across ages (dated by TCRdb to the mid-2010s). Receptor amplification or capture employed 5' RACE. Sequenced using an Illumina HiSeq 2500. A second about 7 to 12 cycle PCR used a sample-barcoded 5' primer and a J-beta primer mix. The public reads were reanalyzed by TCRdb: fastp trimming at Q25, MiXCR alignment, in-frame beta chains only. When rows share a CDR3 protein, they turn into one entry using the most common DNA and genes. The sample table lists approximately 810,000 distinct CDR3 sequences, under 30% of them with a count of one. The leading ten clones occupy 15% to 20% of the sample. The specimen was blood. These receptors all come from a woman older than 75 in good health.

V gene TRBV20-1 combines with J gene TRBJ1-2; 10 nucleotides line up with TRBD1. Germline V gene data show CDR1 as DFQATT and CDR2 as SNEGSKA (reference sequence). V shed 2 bases, J shed 3 bases, and the junction held 6 bases outside the gene matches. This CDR3 is built from 15 residues. In DNA, the CDR3 is TGCAGTGCTAGACTGACAGGGGGCAGAGACTATGGCTACACCTTC. Translation gives CSARLTGGRDYGYTF.

This chain links TRBV27 with TRBJ2-2; D not resolved. Trimming removed 5 bases from V and 6 bases from J, with 10 bases in between. Germline V gene sequence: CDR1 MNHEY, CDR2 SMNVEV (reference sequence). This CDR3 comprises 13 residues. CDR3 in DNA: TGTGCCAGCAGTGCACCTGGTCCCGGGGAGCTGTTTTTT. Translated, it gives CASSAPGPGELFF.

J is TRBJ1-1 and V is TRBV20-1, with D maybe TRBD1 (5 bases). V lost 6 bases, J lost 2 bases, and 16 bases lay in between. The V gene's germline CDR1 is DFQATT and CDR2 SNEGSKA (reference sequence). CDR3 length: 14 amino acids. In DNA form, the CDR3 reads TGCAGTGCGGGACTTCCCAACTCCAACACTGAAGCTTTCTTT. Its translation is CSAGLPNSNTEAFF.

This clonotype was recorded many times. The V gene is TRBV25-1, the J gene TRBJ1-1; a weak D match, TRBD1 (5 bases). Trimming took 6 bases from V and 0 from J, leaving 14 bases between them. Germline loops: CDR1 MGHDK, CDR2 SYGVNS. This CDR3 is built from 15 residues. The CDR3 DNA sequence: TGTGCCAGCAGGGAGACAGCGGTATTGAACACTGAAGCTTTCTTT. This encodes CASRETAVLNTEAFF.

The CDR3 reads CASSERGGSYGYTF. The DNA for the CDR3 is TGTGCCAGCAGTGAAAGAGGCGGCTCCTATGGCTACACCTTC. This chain connects TRBV2 to TRBJ1-2; unclear D gene. The CDR3 has 14 amino acids. Trimming stripped 2 bases from V and 4 bases from J, with 11 bases between. Per germline, CDR1 SNHLY and CDR2 FYNNEI.

The rearrangement joins TRBV10-3 to TRBJ1-2; tentative D call: TRBD1 (5 bases). CDR1 is ENHRY and CDR2 is SYGVKD in the germline V gene. Trimming removed 8 bases at V and 0 bases at J, with 10 bases between. The CDR3 extends over 13 amino acids. CDR3 amino acids: CAIATAANYGYTF. The DNA for the CDR3 is TGTGCCATCGCGACAGCCGCTAACTATGGCTACACCTTC.

Remarks on this clonotype: A much larger clone lies one base from this, so it may be a read error. The CDR3 DNA is TGTGCCAGCAGCAGGACAGGGGGCGTGGGGACCCAGTACTTC. It is translated as CASSRTGGVGTQYF. The V and J genes are TRBV6-1 and TRBJ2-5, with 11 nucleotides matching TRBD1. V shed 6 bases and J 7 bases; nucleotides not matched to a gene: 7. Germline assignment: CDR1 MNHNS and CDR2 SASEGT. The CDR3 spans 14 residues.

The rearrangement joins TRBV7-3 to TRBJ1-2, with D possibly TRBD1 on 5 matching bases. Trimming removed 5 bases from V and 6 bases from J, with 16 bases in between. CDR1 is SGHTA, CDR2 FQGTGA, per germline. The CDR3 length is 14 residues. CDR3 sequence reads: CASSPLGPSDGYTF. The CDR3 DNA is TGTGCCAGCAGCCCACTGGGACCCTCGGATGGCTACACCTTC. Based on the CDR3 plus reference TRBV7-3 and TRBJ1-2, the full variable domain is GAGVSQTPSNKVTEKGKYVELRCDPISGHTALYWYRQSLGQGPEFLIYFQGTGAADDSGLPNDRFFAVRPEGSVSTLKIQRTERGDSAVYLCASSPLGPSDGYTFGSGTRLTVV.